Listed below are T cell receptor beta chains from one sample, sequenced in a study of blood T cell repertoires in COVID-19. TCRdb keeps only in-frame clones here, not all; method: immunoSEQ multiplex PCR. This sample has 400,000 or so clones, with 70% to 90% found just once. Sequencing used peripheral blood. The source is a woman in her thirties or forties with COVID-19, enrolled during active disease. Both conserved end residues are part of each CDR3. Each record gives: V gene, D gene, J gene, clone size, CDR3 length, CDR3 protein, CDR3 DNA. D genes are given only for firm matches. Where a row states a size, it is once, few, many or the class of an expanded clone; other rows omit it.

V: TRBV7-9
D: -
J: TRBJ1-4
size: once
length: 15
CDR3: CASSLGQNHNEKLFF
DNA: TGTGCCAGCAGCTTAGGACAGAATCATAATGAAAAACTGTTTTTT

V: TRBV4-3
D: TRBD1
J: TRBJ1-4
size: -
length: 15
CDR3: CASSRLGTEDEKLFF
DNA: TGCGCCAGCAGCCGCCTAGGGACAGAGGATGAAAAACTGTTTTTT

V: TRBV5-5
D: -
J: TRBJ2-1
size: -
length: 17
CDR3: CASSSLMILDGLPFTFF
DNA: TGTGCCAGCAGCTCACTAATGATCCTCGACGGACTACCTTTTACGTTCTTC

V: TRBV6-6
D: TRBD1
J: TRBJ1-3
size: few
length: 15
CDR3: CASSPQGARGNTIYF
DNA: TGTGCCAGCAGCCCACAGGGGGCTCGTGGAAACACCATATATTTT

V: TRBV7-9
D: -
J: TRBJ2-3
size: -
length: 17
CDR3: CASSFFAQGKRTDTQYF
DNA: TGTGCCAGCAGCTTCTTTGCGCAGGGAAAACGCACAGATACGCAGTATTTT

V: TRBV25-1
D: -
J: TRBJ2-7
size: once
length: 14
CDR3: CASSMAAGLYEQYF
DNA: TGTGCCAGCAGTATGGCGGCAGGACTCTACGAGCAGTACTTC

V: TRBV5-4
D: TRBD1
J: TRBJ1-2
size: -
length: 15
CDR3: CASSPSGTGVGGYTF
DNA: TGTGCCAGCAGCCCCTCCGGGACAGGGGTAGGAGGCTACACCTTC

V: TRBV27
D: -
J: TRBJ1-6
size: -
length: 14
CDR3: CASSLVGRNSPLHF
DNA: TGTGCCAGCAGTCTGGTGGGCCGGAATTCACCCCTCCACTTT

V: TRBV10-3
D: TRBD1
J: TRBJ1-2
size: -
length: 13
CDR3: CAITTTGDYGYTF
DNA: TGTGCCATCACTACGACAGGGGACTATGGCTACACCTTC

V: TRBV28
D: -
J: TRBJ2-3
size: -
length: 14
CDR3: CASRRTGVPDTQYF
DNA: TGTGCCAGCAGGAGAACGGGAGTTCCAGATACGCAGTATTTT

V: TRBV27
D: -
J: TRBJ2-1
size: -
length: 16
CDR3: CASSSPSRRSGNEQFF
DNA: TGTGCCAGCAGTTCCCCCAGTCGCCGCTCAGGCAATGAGCAGTTCTTC

V: TRBV28
D: -
J: TRBJ1-1
size: -
length: 14
CDR3: CASSFRTRGTEAFF
DNA: TGTGCCAGCAGTTTCCGTACCAGGGGCACTGAAGCTTTCTTT

V: TRBV7-3
D: TRBD1
J: TRBJ1-1
size: -
length: 14
CDR3: CASSLTGGLTEAFF
DNA: TGTGCCAGCAGCTTAACAGGGGGCCTCACTGAAGCTTTCTTT

V: TRBV7-2
D: -
J: TRBJ1-2
size: -
length: 15
CDR3: CASSRDRALGYGYTF
DNA: TGTGCCAGCAGCCGCGACAGAGCCCTCGGCTATGGCTACACCTTC

V: TRBV5-1
D: -
J: TRBJ2-3
size: -
length: 14
CDR3: CASSLEQVSDTQYF
DNA: TGCGCCAGCAGCTTGGAACAGGTATCAGATACGCAGTATTTT

V: TRBV12-5
D: -
J: TRBJ1-3
size: -
length: 13
CDR3: CASGRDRGNTIYF
DNA: TGTGCTAGTGGGCGTGACAGGGGAAACACCATATATTTT

V: TRBV6-1
D: -
J: TRBJ1-1
size: -
length: 16
CDR3: CASSEASRWGGTEAFF
DNA: TGTGCCAGCAGTGAAGCGAGCCGGTGGGGGGGCACTGAAGCTTTCTTT

V: TRBV25-1
D: -
J: TRBJ2-7
size: -
length: 15
CDR3: CASKGNSWRSYEQYF
DNA: TGTGCCAGCAAAGGAAACTCGTGGCGGTCCTACGAGCAGTACTTC

V: TRBV28
D: -
J: TRBJ1-2
size: -
length: 13
CDR3: CASSRGGPGSYTF
DNA: TGTGCCAGCAGTCGAGGGGGACCCGGCAGCTACACCTTC

V: TRBV28
D: -
J: TRBJ1-2
size: -
length: 12
CDR3: CASSLGGLGYTF
DNA: TGTGCCAGTTCCCTCGGGGGGCTTGGCTACACCTTC

V: TRBV5-1
D: TRBD1
J: TRBJ1-6
size: once
length: 16
CDR3: CASSLGDSSYNSPLHF
DNA: TGCGCCAGCAGCTTGGGGGACAGCTCCTATAATTCACCCCTCCACTTT

V: TRBV6-2/TRBV6-3
D: TRBD2
J: TRBJ2-1
size: -
length: 15
CDR3: CASSLLAGGGNEQFF
DNA: TGTGCCAGCAGTTTACTAGCGGGGGGGGGCAATGAGCAGTTCTTC

V: TRBV6-5
D: -
J: TRBJ2-7
size: -
length: 14
CDR3: CASSFRQDSYEQYF
DNA: TGTGCCAGCAGTTTCCGACAGGACTCCTACGAGCAGTACTTC

V: TRBV10-3
D: TRBD1
J: TRBJ2-1
size: -
length: 15
CDR3: CAISESGQGDNEQFF
DNA: TGTGCCATCAGTGAGTCGGGACAGGGAGACAATGAGCAGTTCTTC

V: TRBV12-3/TRBV12-4
D: -
J: TRBJ2-3
size: -
length: 11
CDR3: CASSDMVTQYF
DNA: TGTGCCAGCAGCGACATGGTTACGCAGTATTTT

V: TRBV4-3
D: TRBD2
J: TRBJ2-7
size: -
length: 15
CDR3: CASSQVWGGTYEQYF
DNA: TGCGCCAGCAGCCAAGTATGGGGGGGAACCTACGAGCAGTACTTC

V: TRBV27
D: -
J: TRBJ2-3
size: -
length: 16
CDR3: CASSFGGGVATDTQYF
DNA: TGTGCCAGCAGTTTTGGTGGAGGGGTGGCCACAGATACGCAGTATTTT

V: TRBV19
D: TRBD1
J: TRBJ1-6
size: once
length: 19
CDR3: CASSTYRTGGGSYNSPLHF
DNA: TGTGCCAGTAGTACCTACAGGACAGGAGGTGGGTCCTATAATTCACCCCTCCACTTT

V: TRBV5-4
D: -
J: TRBJ1-4
size: -
length: 13
CDR3: CASSSSTNEKLFF
DNA: TGTGCCAGCAGCTCTTCAACTAATGAAAAACTGTTTTTT

V: TRBV29-1
D: TRBD1
J: TRBJ2-7
size: -
length: 12
CDR3: CSVGTGVYEQYF
DNA: TGCAGCGTTGGGACAGGGGTCTACGAGCAGTACTTC

V: TRBV5-4
D: TRBD1
J: TRBJ2-1
size: -
length: 15
CDR3: CASSSGQGTYNEQFF
DNA: TGTGCCAGCAGCTCCGGACAGGGCACCTACAATGAGCAGTTCTTC

V: TRBV19
D: TRBD2
J: TRBJ2-3
size: -
length: 17
CDR3: CASSIEGEGPSTDTQYF
DNA: TGTGCCAGTAGTATAGAAGGGGAGGGCCCTAGCACAGATACGCAGTATTTT

V: TRBV24-1
D: -
J: TRBJ1-1
size: once
length: 14
CDR3: CATSDATGNTEAFF
DNA: TGTGCCACCAGTGATGCGACAGGGAACACTGAAGCTTTCTTT

V: TRBV7-2
D: -
J: TRBJ2-1
size: -
length: 16
CDR3: CASSSSRTTSYNEQFF
DNA: TGTGCCAGCAGCTCCAGTAGGACTACCTCCTACAATGAGCAGTTCTTC

V: TRBV7-9
D: -
J: TRBJ1-4
size: -
length: 15
CDR3: CASSLLAATNEKLFF
DNA: TGTGCCAGCAGCTTATTGGCTGCAACTAATGAAAAACTGTTTTTT

V: TRBV28
D: -
J: TRBJ1-2
size: few
length: 13
CDR3: CATEGHVVNGYTF
DNA: TGTGCCACCGAAGGACATGTGGTTAACGGCTACACCTTC

V: TRBV30
D: TRBD1
J: TRBJ1-5
size: -
length: 14
CDR3: CAWGGTGSNQPQHF
DNA: TGTGCCTGGGGGGGGACAGGGAGCAATCAGCCCCAGCATTTT

V: TRBV7-2
D: TRBD1
J: TRBJ2-1
size: -
length: 15
CDR3: CASSAYRGDYNEQFF
DNA: TGTGCCAGCAGCGCCTACAGGGGGGATTACAATGAGCAGTTCTTC

V: TRBV7-2
D: -
J: TRBJ2-1
size: -
length: 13
CDR3: CASSLVPYGEQFF
DNA: TGTGCCAGCAGCTTAGTCCCCTACGGTGAGCAGTTCTTC

V: TRBV9
D: -
J: TRBJ1-5
size: -
length: 15
CDR3: CASSVEGAPNQPQHF
DNA: TGTGCCAGCAGCGTAGAAGGAGCTCCCAATCAGCCCCAGCATTTT

V: TRBV19
D: -
J: TRBJ1-3
size: few
length: 16
CDR3: CASTRTAGLARFTIYF
DNA: TGTGCCAGTACCCGAACGGCGGGCCTTGCTCGTTTCACCATATATTTT

V: TRBV7-8
D: -
J: TRBJ2-1
size: -
length: 16
CDR3: CASSSSPSGVYNEQFF
DNA: TGTGCCAGCAGCTCTTCACCGTCGGGGGTTTACAATGAGCAGTTCTTC

V: TRBV6-2/TRBV6-3
D: -
J: TRBJ1-1
size: -
length: 15
CDR3: CASSYSGGVSTEAFF
DNA: TGTGCCAGCAGTTACTCGGGCGGGGTAAGCACTGAAGCTTTCTTT

V: TRBV20-1
D: -
J: TRBJ1-1
size: -
length: 19
CDR3: CSASRGWGKTLKMNTEAFF
DNA: TGCAGTGCTAGTCGAGGGTGGGGAAAGACGCTTAAAATGAACACTGAAGCTTTCTTT